This TCR beta chain was sequenced for a study of blood T cells in healthy people across ages. Regarding the study as a whole: Long-lived and aged donors differed, with more naive CD4+ cells and higher diversity in the long-lived.

The sample, roughly 9.1 milliliters of peripheral blood, was drawn from each donor. Trimming left V 3 bases short and J 6 bases short, with 13 bases between. The V gene's germline CDR1 is SGHRS and CDR2 YFSETQ. There are 13 residues in the CDR3. Primed by a sample-barcoded 5' primer and a J-beta primer mix, a second PCR proceeded for about 6 to 12 cycles. TCRdb itself ran the 5' RACE reads through MiXCR, one entry per CDR3 protein. The sample lists roughly 1.9 million distinct CDR3 sequences, roughly 43% occurring once. This clonotype was seen a handful of times. No antigen is known for it. Sequences were obtained from blood. The gene calls are TRBV5-1 and TRBJ2-7; the D gene is possibly TRBD1 (6 bases). The sequence was collected from a human donor in good health. In DNA form, the CDR3 reads TGCGCCAGCAGCTCTACAGGGTACCGCGAGCAGTACTTC. Residues: CASSSTGYREQYF. The variable domain in full, completed from reference TRBV5-1 and TRBJ2-7, reads KAGVTQTPRYLIKTRGQQVTLSCSPISGHRSVSWYQQTPGQGLQFLFEYFSETQRNKGNFPGRFSGRQFSNSRSEMNVSTLELGDSALYLCASSSTGYREQYFGPGTRLTVT.